This TCR beta chain was found in a study of identical twins. Template switching added a universal primer site; cDNA carried unique molecular identifiers. One entry per CDR3 protein results from TCRdb running MiXCR on the 5' RACE reads. The table has 1,800,000 or so distinct CDR3 sequences, about 30% seen once. Findings and limits, study-wide: Where beta out-of-frame sequences were concerned, excess twin sharing was weaker.

This CDR3 region has 14 residues. The germline V gene has CDR1 DFQATT and CDR2 SNEGSKA (reference sequence). Turning to this clonotype: What it binds is not known.

This sequence originates from a newborn girl in good health. V usage is TRBV20-1 and J usage is TRBJ2-7; 12 nucleotides line up with TRBD2. The J call may be wrong; the DNA end is better matched by TRBJ2-5. Sequenced input: cord blood. The DNA of the CDR3 is TGCAGTGCTAGATCGACTAGCGGGGGAGAGACCCAGTACTTC. This encodes CSARSTSGGETQYF.